These T cell receptor beta chains were read from a single sample in a study of shared clonotypes between healthy human individuals. The assay was immunoSEQ multiplex PCR, and TCRdb's table has in-frame clones only and misses some. The table shows 2 million to 2.5 million clones, with over 85% occurring only once. The sample was naive CD8+ T cells sorted from blood. These receptors were collected from a man younger than 35 in good health. Both conserved end residues are trimmed from each CDR3.

v_call	j_call	cdr3_aa
TRBV6-5	TRBJ1-6	ASSITGPNSPLH
TRBV25-1	TRBJ2-7	ASSDQEFSYEQY
TRBV5-1	TRBJ2-5	ASSWTAKETQY
TRBV7-9	TRBJ2-7	ASSLLTSGSWAKSYEQY
TRBV2	TRBJ1-1	ASTGDLNTEAF
TRBV6-1	TRBJ2-2	ASSEWVENTGELF
TRBV10-3	TRBJ2-1	AIFEDSYNEQF
TRBV6-1	TRBJ1-3	ASSEIPGGIGGNTIY
TRBV7-9	TRBJ2-3	ASSSPGSWSDTQY
TRBV9	TRBJ1-2	ASSPAYAGGYT
TRBV13	TRBJ2-7	ASRLAGGSDEQY
TRBV13	TRBJ2-7	ASSLGALLAGAYEQY
TRBV2	TRBJ1-1	ASSAVSVITEAF
TRBV5-6	TRBJ1-2	ASSLDQTYGYT